In this sample, the clone carrying this T cell receptor (beta chain) turned up many times. This entry belongs to a study of low-dose radiotherapy and immunotherapy resistance in tumors. The wider study: On an every-two-weeks schedule, patients received intravenous nivolumab 240 mg, along with ipilimumab 1 mg/kg every six weeks. With cycle 1 day 1 as the start, patients took oral aspirin 300 mg daily for four cycles.

Time point indicated: after trial treatment. The treatment here: LDRT plus nivolumab, ipilimumab, low-dose cyclophosphamide and aspirin (RACIN trial). Qualifying patients carried advanced solid tumors devoid of tumor-infiltrating lymphocytes. CDR3 length: 18 residues. Germline trimming cut 5 bases from V and 1 base from J; bases unmatched to any gene: 12. The germline CDR1 and CDR2 sequences are SGHTA and FQGTGA. Both TCRalpha and TCRbeta chains were reverse transcribed with V-gene-specific primers. Over around 19 PCR cycles, TCRs were amplified from a constant-region primer and V-primer adapter. TCRdb redid the calling of the reads with MiXCR, one entry per CDR3 protein. In the table there are 95,000 to 100,000 distinct CDR3 sequences, less than 25% of which are singletons.

The origin of this receptor is a male donor with prostate cancer. The specimen comprised PBMCs, sampled after low-dose radiotherapy plus immunotherapy. This chain links TRBV7-3 with TRBJ2-2; 8 positions match TRBD2. The CDR3 loop is CASSPPSAGGGNTGELFF. The CDR3 DNA reads TGTGCCAGCAGCCCCCCATCCGCGGGGGGCGGGAACACCGGGGAGCTGTTTTTT.